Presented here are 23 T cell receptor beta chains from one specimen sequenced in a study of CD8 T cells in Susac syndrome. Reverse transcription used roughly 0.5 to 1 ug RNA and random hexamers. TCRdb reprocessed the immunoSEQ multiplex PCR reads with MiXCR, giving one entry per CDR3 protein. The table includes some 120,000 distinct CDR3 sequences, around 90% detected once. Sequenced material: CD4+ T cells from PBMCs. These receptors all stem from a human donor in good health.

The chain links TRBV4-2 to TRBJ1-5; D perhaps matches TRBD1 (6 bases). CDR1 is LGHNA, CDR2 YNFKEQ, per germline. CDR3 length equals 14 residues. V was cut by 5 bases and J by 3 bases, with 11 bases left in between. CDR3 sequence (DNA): TGTGCCAGCAGCAAAGGGGGGAACAATCAGCCCCAGCATTTT. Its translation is CASSKGGNNQPQHF.

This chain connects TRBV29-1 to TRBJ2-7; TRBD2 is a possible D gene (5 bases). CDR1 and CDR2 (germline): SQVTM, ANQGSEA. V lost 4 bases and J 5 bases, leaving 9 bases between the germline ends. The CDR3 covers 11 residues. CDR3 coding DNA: TGCAGCGTTGCACGGGGAGACGAGCAGTACTTC. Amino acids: CSVARGDEQYF.

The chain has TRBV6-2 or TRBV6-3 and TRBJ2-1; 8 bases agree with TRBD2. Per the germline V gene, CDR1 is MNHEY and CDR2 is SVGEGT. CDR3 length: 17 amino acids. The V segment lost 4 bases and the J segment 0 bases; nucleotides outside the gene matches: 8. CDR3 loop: CASSSGILAGSYNEQFF. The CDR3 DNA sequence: TGTGCCAGCAGTTCGGGGATTCTAGCGGGCTCCTACAATGAGCAGTTCTTC.

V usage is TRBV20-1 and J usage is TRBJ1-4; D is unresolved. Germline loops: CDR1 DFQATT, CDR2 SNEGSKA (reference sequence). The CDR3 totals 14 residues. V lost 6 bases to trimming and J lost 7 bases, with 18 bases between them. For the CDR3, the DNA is TGCAGTGCCCTCCCCGGGAGAAGTATTGAAAAACTGTTTTTT. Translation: CSALPGRSIEKLFF.

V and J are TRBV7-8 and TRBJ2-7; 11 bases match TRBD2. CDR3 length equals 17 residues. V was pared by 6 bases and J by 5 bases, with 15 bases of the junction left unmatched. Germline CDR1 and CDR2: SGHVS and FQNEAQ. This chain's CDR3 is CASSLGRTSGFGHEQYF. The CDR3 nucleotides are TGTGCCAGCAGTCTAGGCCGGACTAGCGGGTTCGGGCACGAGCAGTACTTC.

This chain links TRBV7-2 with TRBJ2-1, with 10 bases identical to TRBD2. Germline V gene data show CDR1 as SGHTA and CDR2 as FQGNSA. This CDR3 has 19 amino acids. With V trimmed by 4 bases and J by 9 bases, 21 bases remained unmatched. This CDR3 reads CASSSPLDGASGSIFEQFF. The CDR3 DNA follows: TGTGCCAGCAGCTCCCCACTCGATGGGGCTAGCGGGAGTATATTTGAGCAGTTCTTC.

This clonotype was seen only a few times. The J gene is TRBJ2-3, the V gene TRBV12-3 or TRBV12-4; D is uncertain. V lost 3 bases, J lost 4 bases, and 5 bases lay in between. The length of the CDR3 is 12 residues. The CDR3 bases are TGTGCCAGCAGTTTGTTCGCAGATACGCAGTATTTT. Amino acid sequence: CASSLFADTQYF.

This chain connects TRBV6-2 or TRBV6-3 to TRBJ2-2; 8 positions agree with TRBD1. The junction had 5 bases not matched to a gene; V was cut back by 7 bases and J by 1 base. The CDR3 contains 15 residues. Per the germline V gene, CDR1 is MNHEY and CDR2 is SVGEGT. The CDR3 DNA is TGTGCCAGCACACGGGACAGGTTGAACACCGGGGAGCTGTTTTTT. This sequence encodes CASTRDRLNTGELFF.

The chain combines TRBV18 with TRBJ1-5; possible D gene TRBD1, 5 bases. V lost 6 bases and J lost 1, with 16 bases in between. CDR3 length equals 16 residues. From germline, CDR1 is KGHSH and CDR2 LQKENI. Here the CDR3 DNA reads TGTGCCAGCTCGGTGCTCCCCGGGGGGAGCAATCAGCCCCAGCATTTT. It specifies CASSVLPGGSNQPQHF.

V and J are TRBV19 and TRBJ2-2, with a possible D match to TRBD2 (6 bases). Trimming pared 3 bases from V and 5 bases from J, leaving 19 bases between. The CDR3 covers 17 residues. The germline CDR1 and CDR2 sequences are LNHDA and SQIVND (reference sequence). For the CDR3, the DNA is TGTGCCAGTAGTATTAAATATGCGGGGCTCCGGACCGGGGAGCTGTTTTTT. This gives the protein CASSIKYAGLRTGELFF.

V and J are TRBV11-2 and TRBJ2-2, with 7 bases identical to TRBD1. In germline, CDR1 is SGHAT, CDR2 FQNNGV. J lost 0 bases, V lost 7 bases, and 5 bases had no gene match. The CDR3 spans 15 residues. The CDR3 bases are TGTGCCAGCATCCGAGGGGGCGCGAACACCGGGGAGCTGTTTTTT. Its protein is CASIRGGANTGELFF.

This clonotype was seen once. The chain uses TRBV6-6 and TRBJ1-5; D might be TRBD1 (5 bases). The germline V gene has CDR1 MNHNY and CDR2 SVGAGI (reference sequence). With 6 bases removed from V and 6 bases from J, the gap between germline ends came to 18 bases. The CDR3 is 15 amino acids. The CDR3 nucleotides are TGTGCCAGCAGCTGGGGAAAGGGGACCGCTCAGCCCCAGCATTTT. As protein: CASSWGKGTAQPQHF.

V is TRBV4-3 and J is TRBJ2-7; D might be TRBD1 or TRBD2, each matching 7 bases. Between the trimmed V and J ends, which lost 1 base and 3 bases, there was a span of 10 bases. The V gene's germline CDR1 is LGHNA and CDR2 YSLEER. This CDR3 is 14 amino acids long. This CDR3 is CASSQAGGGYEQYF. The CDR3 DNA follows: TGCGCCAGCAGCCAAGCAGGGGGGGGCTACGAGCAGTACTTC.

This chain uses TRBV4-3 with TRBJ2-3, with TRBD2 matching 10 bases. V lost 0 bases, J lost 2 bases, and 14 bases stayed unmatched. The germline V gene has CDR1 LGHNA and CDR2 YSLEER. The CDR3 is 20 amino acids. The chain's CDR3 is CASSQERSAGGLLTTDTQYF. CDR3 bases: TGCGCCAGCAGCCAAGAGCGATCAGCGGGAGGGCTCTTAACCACAGATACGCAGTATTTT.

Here the CDR3 DNA reads TGTGCCAGCAGCTCCTCGGCAGGTTATAGGAGTGGCTACACCTTC. Protein: CASSSSAGYRSGYTF. The chain has TRBV7-2 and TRBJ1-2; D not certain. The CDR3 contains 15 residues. The V end was cut by 4 bases, the J end by 7 bases, with 19 bases between. Germline loops: CDR1 SGHTA, CDR2 FQGNSA. Together with reference TRBV7-2 and TRBJ1-2, the CDR3 gives the full variable domain: GAGVSQSPSNKVTEKGKDVELRCDPISGHTALYWYRQSLGQGLEFLIYFQGNSAPDKSGLPSDRFSAERTGGSVSTLTIQRTQQEDSAVYLCASSSSAGYRSGYTFGSGTRLTVV.

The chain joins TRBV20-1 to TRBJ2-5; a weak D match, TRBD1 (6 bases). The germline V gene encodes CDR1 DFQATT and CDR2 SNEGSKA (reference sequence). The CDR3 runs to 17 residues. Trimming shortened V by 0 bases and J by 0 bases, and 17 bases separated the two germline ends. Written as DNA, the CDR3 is TGCAGTGCTAGAGACTACCTAACACAGGGAAACCAAGAGACCCAGTACTTC. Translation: CSARDYLTQGNQETQYF.

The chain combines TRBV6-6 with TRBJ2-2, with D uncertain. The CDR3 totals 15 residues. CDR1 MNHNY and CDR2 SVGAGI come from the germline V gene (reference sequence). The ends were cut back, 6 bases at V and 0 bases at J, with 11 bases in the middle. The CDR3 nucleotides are TGTGCCAGCAGCAGAACACCCGCGAACACCGGGGAGCTGTTTTTT. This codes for CASSRTPANTGELFF.

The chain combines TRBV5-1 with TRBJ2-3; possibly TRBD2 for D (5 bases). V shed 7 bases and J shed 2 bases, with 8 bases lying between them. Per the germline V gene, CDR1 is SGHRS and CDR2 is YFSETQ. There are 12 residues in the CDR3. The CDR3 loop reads CASREVTDTQYF. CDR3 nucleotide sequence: TGCGCCAGCCGGGAAGTCACAGATACGCAGTATTTT.

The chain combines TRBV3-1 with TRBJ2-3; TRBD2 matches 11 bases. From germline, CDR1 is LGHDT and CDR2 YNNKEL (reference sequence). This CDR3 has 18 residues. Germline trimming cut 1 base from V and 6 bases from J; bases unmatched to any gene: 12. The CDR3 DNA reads TGTGCCAGCAGCCAAGTCTGGGGAAGACTAGCGGGAACGGATACGCAGTATTTT. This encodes CASSQVWGRLAGTDTQYF.

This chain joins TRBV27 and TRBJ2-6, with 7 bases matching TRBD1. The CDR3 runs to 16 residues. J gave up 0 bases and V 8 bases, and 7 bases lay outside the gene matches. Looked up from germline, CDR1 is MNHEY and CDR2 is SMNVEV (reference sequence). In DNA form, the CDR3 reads TGTGCCAGCGCCGCACAGGGGAGCTCTGGGGCCAACGTCCTGACTTTC. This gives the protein CASAAQGSSGANVLTF.

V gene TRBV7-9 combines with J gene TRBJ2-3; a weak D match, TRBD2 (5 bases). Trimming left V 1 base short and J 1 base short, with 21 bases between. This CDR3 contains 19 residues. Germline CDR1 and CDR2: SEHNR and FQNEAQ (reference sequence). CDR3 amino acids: CASSLEFARGRYGTDTQYF. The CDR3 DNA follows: TGTGCCAGCAGCTTAGAATTTGCCCGGGGAAGGTACGGCACAGATACGCAGTATTTT.

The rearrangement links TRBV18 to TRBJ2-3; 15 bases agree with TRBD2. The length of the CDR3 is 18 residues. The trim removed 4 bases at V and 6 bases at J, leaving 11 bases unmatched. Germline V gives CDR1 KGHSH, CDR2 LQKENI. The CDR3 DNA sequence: TGTGCCAGCTCACAAGGACTAGCGGGAGGGCCGCCGACTGATACGCAGTATTTT. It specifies CASSQGLAGGPPTDTQYF.

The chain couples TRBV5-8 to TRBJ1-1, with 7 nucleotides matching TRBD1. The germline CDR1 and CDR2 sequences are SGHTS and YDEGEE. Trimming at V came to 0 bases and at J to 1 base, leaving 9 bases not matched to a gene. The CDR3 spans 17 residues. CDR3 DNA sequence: TGTGCCAGCAGCTTGGCGTGGGCGGGACAGAGGAACACTGAAGCTTTCTTT. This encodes CASSLAWAGQRNTEAFF.